The present entry profiles one TCR beta chain with its context. What it binds is not known. CDR1 and CDR2 (germline): MGHDK, SYGVNS. The CDR3 contains 15 residues. V lost 7 bases to trimming and J lost 7 bases; unmatched junction nucleotides: 9. Primers: 60 Vbeta forward and 13 Jbeta reverse. Here immunoSEQ multiplex PCR was the method, and the copy in TCRdb shows in-frame clones only, minus some. The sample yields 90,000 to 120,000 clones, over 70% seen once. This entry belongs to a study of cytomegalovirus exposure and HLA in healthy donors. Study observations and caveats: Across donors, sequencing depth was assumed by presence/absence analyses to be roughly uniform. As a later analysis revealed, most CMV-associated TCR beta chains appeared HLA-restricted.

The rearrangement uses TRBV25-1 and TRBJ2-2, with TRBD2 matching over 10 bases. The sequenced sample consisted of PBMCs. The TCR originated in a man aged 25 to 40 in good health and CMV-seronegative. The CDR3 region is CASIPGTSASGELFF. The CDR3, as DNA: TGTGCCAGCATTCCCGGGACTAGCGCAAGCGGGGAGCTGTTTTTT.